This TCR beta chain was profiled in a study of blood T cell repertoires in COVID-19. The germline gives CDR1 MRHNA, CDR2 SNTAGT. CDR3 length: 12 amino acids. Assay used: immunoSEQ multiplex PCR; TCRdb lists only in-frame clones, some missing. The table records 35,000 to 55,000 clones, roughly four fifths of them present only once. The rearrangement uses TRBV6-4 and TRBJ2-2; tentatively, D is TRBD2 (6 bases). Source material: peripheral blood. The clonotype originates from a man between 60 and 75 years old with active COVID-19. The CDR3 sequence is CAVGGATGELFF. The CDR3 DNA sequence: TGTGCGGTTGGCGGGGCCACCGGGGAGCTGTTTTTT.